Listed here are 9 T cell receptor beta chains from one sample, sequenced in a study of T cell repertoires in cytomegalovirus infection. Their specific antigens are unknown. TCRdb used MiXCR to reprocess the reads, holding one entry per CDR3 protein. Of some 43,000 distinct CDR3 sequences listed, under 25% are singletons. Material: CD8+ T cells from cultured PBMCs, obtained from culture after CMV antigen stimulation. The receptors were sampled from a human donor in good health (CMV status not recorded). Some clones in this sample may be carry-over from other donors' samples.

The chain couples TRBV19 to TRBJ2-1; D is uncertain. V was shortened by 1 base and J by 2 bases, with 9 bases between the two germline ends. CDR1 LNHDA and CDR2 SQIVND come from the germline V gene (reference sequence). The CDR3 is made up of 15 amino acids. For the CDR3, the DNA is TGTGCCAGTAGTATAGGTCCGAGCCCCTACAATGAGCAGTTCTTC. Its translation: CASSIGPSPYNEQFF.

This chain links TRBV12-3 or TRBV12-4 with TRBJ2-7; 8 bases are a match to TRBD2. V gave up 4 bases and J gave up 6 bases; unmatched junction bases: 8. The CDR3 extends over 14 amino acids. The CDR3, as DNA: TGTGCCAGCAGTTCACTCCTCGGGGGGGGCGAGCAGTACTTC. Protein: CASSSLLGGGEQYF.

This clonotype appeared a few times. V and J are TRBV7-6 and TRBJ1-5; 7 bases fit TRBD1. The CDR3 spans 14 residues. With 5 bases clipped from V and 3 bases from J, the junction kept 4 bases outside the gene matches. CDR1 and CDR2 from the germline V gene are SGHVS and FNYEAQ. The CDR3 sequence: CASSRDSYNQPQHF. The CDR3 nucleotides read TGTGCCAGCAGCCGGGACAGCTACAATCAGCCCCAGCATTTT.

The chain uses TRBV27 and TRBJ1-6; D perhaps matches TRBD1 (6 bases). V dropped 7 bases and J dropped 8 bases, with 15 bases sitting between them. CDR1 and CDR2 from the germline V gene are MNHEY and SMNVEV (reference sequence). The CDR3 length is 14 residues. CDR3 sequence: CASTVQGGYSPLHF. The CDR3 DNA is TGTGCCAGCACCGTACAGGGTGGTTATTCACCCCTCCACTTT.

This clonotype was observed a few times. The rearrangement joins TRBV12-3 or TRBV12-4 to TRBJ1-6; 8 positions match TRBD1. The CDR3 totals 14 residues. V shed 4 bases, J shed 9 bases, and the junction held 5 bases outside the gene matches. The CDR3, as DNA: TGTGCCAGCAGTTCTCAGGGGGCAAGTTCACCCCTCCACTTT. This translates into CASSSQGASSPLHF.

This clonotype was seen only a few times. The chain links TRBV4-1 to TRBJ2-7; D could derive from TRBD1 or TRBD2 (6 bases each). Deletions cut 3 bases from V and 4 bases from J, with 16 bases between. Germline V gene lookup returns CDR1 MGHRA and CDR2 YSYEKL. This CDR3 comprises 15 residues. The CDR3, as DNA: TGCGCCAGCAGCCAGCGGGACACAGGAGTATACGAGCAGTACTTC. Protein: CASSQRDTGVYEQYF.

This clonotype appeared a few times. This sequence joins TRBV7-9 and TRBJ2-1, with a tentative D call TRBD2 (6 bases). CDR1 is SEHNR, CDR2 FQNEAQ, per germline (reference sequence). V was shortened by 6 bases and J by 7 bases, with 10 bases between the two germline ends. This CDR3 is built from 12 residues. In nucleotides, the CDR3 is TGTGCCAGCAGGGAGGGATCAAATGAGCAGTTCTTC. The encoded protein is CASREGSNEQFF.

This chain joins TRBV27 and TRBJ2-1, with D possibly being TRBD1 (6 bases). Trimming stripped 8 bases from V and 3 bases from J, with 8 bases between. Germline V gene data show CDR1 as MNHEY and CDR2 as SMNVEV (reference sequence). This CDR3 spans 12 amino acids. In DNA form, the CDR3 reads TGTGCCAGCCAGGACAGCTACAATGAGCAGTTCTTC. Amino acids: CASQDSYNEQFF.

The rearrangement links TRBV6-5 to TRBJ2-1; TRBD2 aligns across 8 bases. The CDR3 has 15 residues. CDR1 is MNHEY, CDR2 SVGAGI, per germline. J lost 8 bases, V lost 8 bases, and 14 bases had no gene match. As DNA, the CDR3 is TGTGCCAGCCGCCCCGGGACTAGTGTCCGGTATGAGCAGTTCTTC. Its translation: CASRPGTSVRYEQFF.